Listed below are T cell receptor beta chains from one sample, sequenced in a study of cytomegalovirus exposure and HLA in healthy donors. Repertoires were generated with immunoSEQ multiplex PCR, while TCRdb's copy carries only in-frame clones and drops some. This sample has approximately 300,000 clones, with just under 85% found just once. Source material: PBMCs. Receptors were obtained from a woman aged 40-49 years in good health and CMV-seropositive. Both conserved end residues are trimmed from each CDR3. Some rows have no size entry. The others give once, few or many, or a class for an expanded clone.

>-|TRBV19|TRBJ1-6
ASTGGASYNSPLH
>-|TRBV6-5|TRBJ1-3
ASSYSGTGRGNTIY
>few|TRBV19|TRBJ1-3
ASSIASSGNTIY
>once|TRBV19|TRBJ2-7
ASSIREQGSYEQY
>-|TRBV7-2|TRBJ2-2
ASSKLPGQGYSGELF
>-|TRBV5-4|TRBJ2-7
ASSLEGGREQY
>-|TRBV14|TRBJ2-7
ASSQGAYEQY
>-|TRBV6-6|TRBJ1-6
AVTRSSYNSPLH
>-|TRBV7-2|TRBJ1-1
ASSPVSTEAF
>-|TRBV5-1|TRBJ1-3
ASSRQGAGGNTIY
>-|TRBV27|TRBJ2-6
ASSPGTGVTGANVLT
>-|TRBV29-1|TRBJ2-7
SARVAGSYEQY
>-|TRBV10-3|TRBJ1-1
AINGGDEAF
>few|TRBV30|TRBJ1-2
AWSDGGNGGYT
>-|TRBV4-1|TRBJ2-5
ASSWTGGETQY
>-|TRBV2|TRBJ1-5
ASSGGTGLSNQPQH
>-|TRBV19|TRBJ1-3
ASSTLGTLSGNTIY
>few|TRBV7-2|TRBJ1-1
ASSLGTGVGNMNTEAF
>-|TRBV10-3|TRBJ1-1
AISGGRLDFTEAF
>-|TRBV4-2|TRBJ2-7
ASSQDGGGVYEQY
>-|TRBV6-1|-
ASSVFYEQY
>-|TRBV6-5|TRBJ2-2
ASGRQGNTGELF
>-|TRBV19|TRBJ2-1
ATAAGDHGNEQF
>-|TRBV2|TRBJ1-5
ASSDSGTGIGNQPQH
>-|TRBV5-8|TRBJ2-7
ASRGTSGSSYEQY
>-|TRBV28|TRBJ1-1
ASIGGMNTEAF
>-|TRBV13|-
ASSSRQTAMSSYEQY
>-|TRBV6-5|-
ASSYRGTGAYEQY
>-|TRBV5-5|TRBJ2-1
ASSLEASGVYNEQF
>-|TRBV2|TRBJ2-3
ASGDSLTDTQY
>-|TRBV5-6|TRBJ1-1
ASSFTTGATEAF
>-|TRBV4-3|TRBJ1-5
ASSQGVGGPSNQPQH
>once|TRBV7-6|TRBJ2-3
ASSFRLAGGADTQY
>-|TRBV5-6|TRBJ2-3
ASSLELAGRRDTQY
>-|TRBV7-9|TRBJ2-5
ASSLGLAGVEETQY
>-|TRBV6-5|TRBJ1-2
ASSYTTKNGYT
>-|TRBV5-1|TRBJ1-1
ASSLGTASRPEAF
>-|TRBV5-6|TRBJ2-7
ASSPADRGLGEQY
>once|TRBV18|TRBJ1-6
ASSPDRANSPLH
>-|TRBV11-2|TRBJ2-7
ASSFGGSVDEQY